These 24 T cell receptor beta chains were sequenced from one sample in a study of beta chain features in type 1 diabetes. Every isolated RNA sample was fully reverse transcribed, so sequencing captured expressed TCRB transcripts. Measured with immunoSEQ multiplex PCR; TCRdb has only the in-frame clones, and not every one. The table shows 150,000 or so clones, with approximately 10% occurring only once. The sequenced sample was central memory CD4+ T cells from blood. Every receptor here comes from a man between 18 and 35 years old in good health.

This clone came up a few times. V gene TRBV18 combines with J gene TRBJ1-5; 8 nucleotides agree with TRBD1. The CDR3 consists of 15 residues. CDR1 is KGHSH, CDR2 LQKENI, per germline. After removal of 6 bases from V and 5 bases from J, the junction contained 9 bases not matched to a gene. The CDR3 loop reads CASSPRDRWDQPQHF. The CDR3 DNA reads TGTGCCAGCTCGCCCCGGGACAGGTGGGATCAGCCCCAGCATTTT.

The gene calls are TRBV9 and TRBJ1-4, with a possible D match to TRBD1 (5 bases). Germline V gives CDR1 SGDLS, CDR2 YYNGEE. There are 18 residues in the CDR3. Trimming removed 0 bases from V and 5 bases from J, with 20 bases in between. In DNA, the CDR3 is TGTGCCAGCAGCGTAGAAAAGTACCACAGGAGACTCAATGAAAAACTGTTTTTT. This sequence encodes CASSVEKYHRRLNEKLFF.

There are a few counts of this clone. The V and J genes are TRBV7-8 and TRBJ2-5; TRBD1 might be the D (6 bases). The germline gives CDR1 SGHVS, CDR2 FQNEAQ. The V and J ends lost 5 bases and 5 bases respectively, with 12 bases between them. The CDR3 sequence is 13 residues long. The CDR3 protein is CASSPGVRETQYF. In DNA form, the CDR3 reads TGTGCCAGCAGCCCAGGGGTTCGCGAGACCCAGTACTTC.

This clone was detected a few times. The chain uses TRBV18 and TRBJ1-5; no clear D. From germline, CDR1 is KGHSH and CDR2 LQKENI. V lost 4 bases and J lost 7, with 11 bases in between. There are 13 residues in the CDR3. Here the CDR3 DNA reads TGTGCCAGCTCACTCGTAACACACCAGCCCCAGCATTTT. Encoded protein: CASSLVTHQPQHF.

This clone was counted between two and nine times. The chain employs TRBV25-1 and TRBJ2-4; 9 nucleotides agree with TRBD1. The germline V gene has CDR1 MGHDK and CDR2 SYGVNS. This CDR3 contains 15 residues. The V segment lost 4 bases and the J segment 9 bases; nucleotides outside the gene matches: 10. CDR3 sequence (DNA): TGTGCCAGCAGTGCCCAACAGGGGGCGCTGGGCATTCAGTACTTC. This gives the protein CASSAQQGALGIQYF.

This clone was observed a handful of times. The V gene is TRBV20-1, the J gene TRBJ2-7; D call uncertain. In germline, CDR1 is DFQATT, CDR2 SNEGSKA (reference sequence). Trimming took 7 bases from V and 3 from J, leaving 7 bases between them. The CDR3 spans 10 residues. The CDR3, as DNA: TGCAGTGTTAAGCACTACGAGCAGTACTTC. Its protein is CSVKHYEQYF.

The V and J genes are TRBV7-2 and TRBJ2-3; 8 bases are a match to TRBD2. Unmatched junction bases numbered 9, after V lost 0 bases and J lost 4 bases. The CDR3 is made up of 17 amino acids. Per germline, CDR1 SGHTA and CDR2 FQGNSA. CDR3 protein: CASSLASGGRGADTQYF. CDR3 in DNA: TGTGCCAGCAGCTTAGCGAGCGGGGGCCGAGGGGCAGATACGCAGTATTTT.

This clone has a handful of counts. This specimen includes other DNA sequences encoding the same CDR3. V usage is TRBV7-2 and J usage is TRBJ1-5; weak D call: TRBD1 (5 bases). CDR1 is SGHTA and CDR2 is FQGNSA in the germline V gene. V gave up 4 bases and J gave up 0 bases, with 10 bases separating them. CDR3 length: 15 amino acids. The CDR3 reads CASSYDSNSNQPQHF. CDR3 bases: TGTGCCAGCAGCTACGACAGTAATAGCAATCAGCCCCAGCATTTT.

This sequence joins TRBV6-5 and TRBJ2-7, with TRBD1 matching over 7 bases. The CDR3 covers 14 residues. The V gene end was trimmed by 6 bases and the J gene end by 2 bases; junction bases not matched to a gene: 7. Germline values: CDR1 MNHEY, CDR2 SVGAGI. This CDR3 is CASRIRDRPYEQYF. CDR3 bases: TGTGCCAGCAGGATCCGGGACAGACCCTACGAGCAGTACTTC.

This chain joins TRBV7-2 and TRBJ2-1; possibly TRBD1 for D (6 bases). Germline CDR1 SGHTA, CDR2 FQGNSA. The CDR3 contains 15 residues. V was shortened by 3 bases and J by 9 bases, with 18 bases between the two germline ends. CDR3 sequence: CASSLTRGLSFEQFF. CDR3 sequence (DNA): TGTGCCAGCAGCTTGACCAGGGGTTTATCTTTTGAGCAGTTCTTC.

This clone was picked up a small number of times. The gene calls are TRBV6-1 and TRBJ2-3; 7 bases align to TRBD1. This CDR3 has 12 residues. Losses at the gene ends were 4 bases for V and 9 bases for J; bases not matched to a gene: 4. CDR1 is MNHNS, CDR2 SASEGT, per germline. CDR3 DNA sequence: TGTGCCAGCAGTGGACAGGGTACCACGCAGTATTTT. As protein: CASSGQGTTQYF.

This clone has just a few counts. CDR3 nucleotide sequence: TGTGCCAGCAGCTTAGACAGGGCTACTCAGCCCCAGCATTTT. Protein sequence: CASSLDRATQPQHF. The gene calls are TRBV9 and TRBJ1-5; 7 bases are a match to TRBD1. Looked up from germline, CDR1 is SGDLS and CDR2 is YYNGEE. The CDR3 extends over 14 amino acids. J gave up 6 bases and V 4 bases, and 7 bases lay outside the gene matches.

V usage is TRBV5-6 and J usage is TRBJ1-4; 9 positions match TRBD1. V lost 0 bases, J lost 10 bases, and 4 bases stayed unmatched. The CDR3 has 14 residues. Per germline, CDR1 SGHDT and CDR2 YYEEEE. The CDR3 reads CASSLGQGGIKLFF. The CDR3 DNA follows: TGTGCCAGCAGCTTGGGACAGGGGGGCATAAAACTGTTTTTT.

The V gene is TRBV5-4, the J gene TRBJ1-1, with a weak D call TRBD1 (6 bases). This CDR3 region has 13 residues. Trimming took 2 bases from V and 8 from J, leaving 13 bases between them. Germline values: CDR1 SGHNT, CDR2 YYREEE (reference sequence). Written as DNA, the CDR3 is TGTGCCAGCAGCTTACAGGACAGATGGGAAGCTTTCTTT. Translated: CASSLQDRWEAFF. Variable domain in full (rest from reference TRBV5-4 and TRBJ1-1): ETGVTQSPTHLIKTRGQQVTLRCSSQSGHNTVSWYQQALGQGPQFIFQYYREEENGRGNFPPRFSGLQFPNYSSELNVNALELDDSALYLCASSLQDRWEAFFGQGTRLTVV.

The CDR3 loop reads CASSQDFGDRRYEQYF. CDR3 nucleotide sequence: TGCGCCAGCAGCCAAGATTTCGGAGACAGGCGGTACGAGCAGTACTTC. The chain is built from TRBV4-1 and TRBJ2-7; the D gene is possibly TRBD1 (6 bases). Germline CDR1 reads MGHRA; CDR2 reads YSYEKL. This CDR3 is built from 16 residues. V gave up 0 bases and J gave up 4 bases, with 16 bases separating them.

In its sample, this clone was seen a few times. The chain joins TRBV9 to TRBJ2-3; D is perhaps TRBD2 (6 bases). The CDR3 is made up of 15 amino acids. The germline V and J ends were trimmed by 1 base and 3 bases, with 12 bases remaining between them. CDR1 SGDLS and CDR2 YYNGEE come from the germline V gene. CDR3 sequence (DNA): TGTGCCAGCAGCGTACTTGGAGGGGCAACAGATACGCAGTATTTT. Translated: CASSVLGGATDTQYF.

In this sample, this clone turned up a few times. This chain links TRBV7-2 with TRBJ2-1; 7 bases are a match to TRBD1. This CDR3 is 14 amino acids long. Trimming removed 6 bases from V and 5 bases from J; junction bases left unmatched: 7. CDR1 and CDR2 (germline): SGHTA, FQGNSA. This chain's CDR3 is CASSWDSANNEQFF. CDR3 coding DNA: TGTGCCAGCAGTTGGGACAGTGCAAACAATGAGCAGTTCTTC. Filled out from reference TRBV7-2 and TRBJ2-1, the complete variable domain reads GAGVSQSPSNKVTEKGKDVELRCDPISGHTALYWYRQSLGQGLEFLIYFQGNSAPDKSGLPSDRFSAERTGGSVSTLTIQRTQQEDSAVYLCASSWDSANNEQFFGPGTRLTVL.

The chain links TRBV10-3 to TRBJ1-1; D unclear. V was clipped by 6 bases and J by 1 base, with 9 bases between them. The CDR3 contains 13 residues. The germline CDR1 and CDR2 sequences are ENHRY and SYGVKD. CDR3 sequence reads: CAIRELPNTEAFF. The CDR3, as DNA: TGTGCCATCAGGGAACTCCCGAACACTGAAGCTTTCTTT.

The chain is built from TRBV13 and TRBJ2-7, with TRBD1 matching 9 bases. The germline gives CDR1 PRHDT, CDR2 FYEKMQ (reference sequence). This CDR3 contains 16 residues. V was pared by 3 bases and J by 2 bases, with 8 bases of the junction left unmatched. CDR3 protein: CASSFHPGQGPYEQYF. The CDR3 DNA reads TGTGCCAGCAGCTTCCATCCGGGACAGGGTCCCTACGAGCAGTACTTC.

The genes are TRBV7-9 and TRBJ1-1; the D is unclear. Germline-derived CDR1 and CDR2 are SEHNR and FQNEAQ (reference sequence). The CDR3 contains 11 residues. V was clipped by 5 bases and J by 3 bases, with 4 bases between them. The CDR3 DNA is TGTGCCAGCAGCCAAGACACTGAAGCTTTCTTT. Amino acids: CASSQDTEAFF.

This clone showed up just a few times. The gene calls are TRBV2 and TRBJ1-2; possibly TRBD1 for D (5 bases). V gave up 11 bases and J gave up 4 bases, with 23 bases separating them. CDR1 and CDR2 (germline): SNHLY, FYNNEI. This CDR3 is 15 amino acids long. The CDR3: CAVYTKGIIVYGYTF. CDR3 nucleotide sequence: TGTGCCGTTTACACCAAGGGGATTATAGTCTATGGCTACACCTTC.

This clone has just a few counts. The rearrangement links TRBV30 to TRBJ1-5; 9 nucleotides match TRBD1. V lost 1 base and J lost 1; bases outside the gene matches: 5. The CDR3 consists of 16 residues. Germline CDR1 GTSNPN, CDR2 SVGIG (reference sequence). CDR3 loop: CAWSGQGGLSNQPQHF. In DNA, the CDR3 is TGTGCCTGGAGTGGACAGGGGGGGCTGAGCAATCAGCCCCAGCATTTT.

This clone was counted between two and nine times. V usage is TRBV7-2 and J usage is TRBJ1-1; a weak D match, TRBD1 (5 bases). Germline V gene data show CDR1 as SGHTA and CDR2 as FQGNSA. The CDR3 is made up of 16 amino acids. V was shortened by 2 bases and J by 1 base, with 14 bases between the two germline ends. CDR3 DNA: TGTGCCAGCAGCTTATTATCGACCGGGACGAACACTGAAGCTTTCTTT. Translating it yields CASSLLSTGTNTEAFF.

V usage is TRBV6-1 and J usage is TRBJ1-2, with a possible D match to TRBD1 (6 bases). This CDR3 is 12 amino acids long. Germline V CDR1 and CDR2: MNHNS, SASEGT. The V end lost 11 bases, the J end lost 3 bases, and 13 bases lay between the germline ends. For the CDR3, the DNA is TGTGCCGGAGGGCAGGGGCACTATGGCTACACCTTC. It translates to CAGGQGHYGYTF.